This TCR beta chain appears in the sequencing data of a study of shared clonotypes between healthy human individuals. Looking at the study overall: The donor pool was made up of two women and three men aged 18 to 49. Findings of the study overall: In a handful of donors, around 5.5% of naive CD4 clonotypes appeared in common.

Worth noting for this clone: As yet, its antigen is unknown.

The authors distributed each subset's genomic DNA evenly over several immunoSEQ plates. TCRdb keeps only in-frame clones here, not all; method: immunoSEQ multiplex PCR. In the table there are about 2.3 million clones, around 90% of which are singletons. The origin of this receptor is a man younger than 30 in good health. Some clones in this sample may be carry-over from other donors' samples. The sequenced sample consisted of naive CD4+ T cells from PBMCs. Subset in this sample: CD45RA+ positively selected.

The CDR3 here is CASSLAVSGTYNEQFF. The CDR3 DNA is TGCGCCAGCAGCTTGGCCGTTAGCGGAACCTACAATGAGCAGTTCTTC. V and J are TRBV5-1 and TRBJ2-1; TRBD2 is a possible D gene (6 bases). The CDR3 has 16 residues. V lost 0 bases and J 2 bases, leaving 12 bases between the germline ends. CDR1 and CDR2 (germline): SGHRS, YFSETQ.